The source of this T cell receptor (beta chain) is a study of T-cell memory formation after mild COVID-19. As for the study in general: There were largely donor-specific TCR clusters.

TCRdb passed the 5' RACE reads through MiXCR, listing each CDR3 protein once. The data show 250,000 to 350,000 distinct CDR3 sequences, with roughly 21% seen just once and roughly 20% held by the top ten. This clonotype showed up just a few times. CDR1 MGHRA and CDR2 YSYEKL come from the germline V gene. The CDR3 consists of 15 residues. The trim removed 4 bases at V and 9 bases at J, leaving 10 bases unmatched. The clonotype comes from a young man who had mild COVID-19 (a few samples of this study predate the infection). Cell type and time point are not known. This chain connects TRBV4-1 to TRBJ2-1, with 9 bases that match TRBD1. The sample comprised PBMCs or a T cell subset sorted from them (not recorded which). The CDR3 sequence is CASSLPGQGISEQFF. In DNA form, the CDR3 reads TGCGCCAGCAGCCTACCGGGACAGGGCATCAGTGAGCAGTTCTTC.